This T cell receptor beta chain was recovered during a study of regulatory T cells in long-lasting Graves disease. The authors built TCR beta libraries using iRepertoire HTBI primers and Arm-PCR of CDR3 regions. TCRdb redid the calling of the multiplex PCR reads with MiXCR, one entry per CDR3 protein. The sample records around 250,000 distinct CDR3 sequences, 18% being singletons. This clonotype has more than one count but fewer than ten. The time point denotes: newly diagnosed GD, antithyroid drugs for less than 3 months. From RNA extracted from PBMCs, the TCR library was made. V dropped 5 bases and J dropped 5; count of bases not matched to a gene: 4. Germline V lookup: CDR1 MGHRA, CDR2 YSYEKL. The CDR3 spans 14 residues.

The TCR sequence derives from a female donor with Graves disease. The V and J genes are TRBV4-1 and TRBJ1-4; 8 nucleotides agree with TRBD1. The sample consisted of peripheral blood mononuclear cells (PBMCs), taken at new diagnosis, from a patient treated with antithyroid drugs. The CDR3 region is CASSARTGNEKLFF. The CDR3 DNA is TGCGCCAGCAGCGCGCGGACAGGGAATGAAAAACTGTTTTTT.